This entry lists 21 T cell receptor beta chains sequenced from one sample in a study of radiation and T cells in renal cell carcinoma. Indicated time point: baseline pretreatment blood. Sample treatment: 15 Gy SBRT to primary tumor, nephrectomy 4 weeks later. Only in-frame clones appear in the TCRdb table, and some are missing; sequencing was by immunoSEQ multiplex PCR. Here the sample spans about 88,000 clones, about 86% being singletons. Sequences were derived from blood, sampled from a patient whose treatment included radiotherapy and nephrectomy. The receptor set was obtained from a man aged 50-60 years with renal cell carcinoma.

The rearrangement joins TRBV6-1 to TRBJ1-4; D is perhaps TRBD1 (5 bases). Trimming took 1 base from V and 4 from J, leaving 7 bases between them. The CDR3 is made up of 14 amino acids. In germline, CDR1 is MNHNS, CDR2 SASEGT. Written as DNA, the CDR3 is TGTGCCAGCAGTGAAGACAGGATTAATGAAAAACTGTTTTTT. Translating gives CASSEDRINEKLFF.

The chain couples TRBV4-1 to TRBJ2-1, with 15 bases matching TRBD2. J gave up 6 bases and V 6 bases, and 6 bases lay outside the gene matches. Looked up from germline, CDR1 is MGHRA and CDR2 is YSYEKL. The CDR3 loop spans 16 amino acids. CDR3 bases: TGCGCCAGCAGACCCGGGACTAGCGGGAGGACCAATGAGCAGTTCTTC. It encodes CASRPGTSGRTNEQFF.

This rearrangement joins TRBV7-8 to TRBJ1-5; maybe TRBD1 (5 bases). Trimming left V 1 base short and J 5 bases short, with 15 bases between. The germline V gene encodes CDR1 SGHVS and CDR2 FQNEAQ. The CDR3 has 16 residues. The CDR3 sequence is CASSLERGTEDQPQHF. The CDR3 DNA reads TGTGCCAGCAGCTTAGAGCGGGGCACGGAGGATCAGCCCCAGCATTTT.

CDR3 in DNA: TGTGCCAGCATGAGGGGCGGGAGCACAGATACGCAGTATTTT. This encodes CASMRGGSTDTQYF. The rearrangement uses TRBV2 and TRBJ2-3; D may be TRBD1 or TRBD2 (5 bases each). V dropped 7 bases and J dropped 0 bases, with 11 bases sitting between them. CDR3 length: 14 residues. Germline CDR1 is SNHLY and CDR2 is FYNNEI. Variable domain in full (rest from reference TRBV2 and TRBJ2-3): EPEVTQTPSHQVTQMGQEVILRCVPISNHLYFYWYRQILGQKVEFLVSFYNNEISEKSEIFDDQFSVERPDGSNFTLKIRSTKLEDSAMYFCASMRGGSTDTQYFGPGTRLTVL.

The genes are TRBV4-2 and TRBJ1-2; D not certain. Germline CDR1 reads LGHNA; CDR2 reads YNFKEQ. The CDR3 has 14 amino acids. Trimming stripped 6 bases from V and 5 bases from J, with 16 bases between. The CDR3 sequence is CASRDTTEVYGYTF. The CDR3 DNA follows: TGTGCCAGCAGGGATACTACGGAGGTTTATGGCTACACCTTC.

The V gene is TRBV10-3, the J gene TRBJ2-7; no firm D call. CDR1 ENHRY and CDR2 SYGVKD come from the germline V gene. The ends were cut back, 1 base at V and 0 bases at J, with 13 bases in the middle. The CDR3 loop spans 16 amino acids. The CDR3 DNA follows: TGTGCCATCAGTGAGTATAGATCCCCGAGCTCCTACGAGCAGTACTTC. This sequence encodes CAISEYRSPSSYEQYF.

The V gene is TRBV9, the J gene TRBJ2-7; D may be TRBD1 or TRBD2 (5 bases each). Germline V gives CDR1 SGDLS, CDR2 YYNGEE. The length of the CDR3 is 14 residues. The germline V and J ends were trimmed by 4 bases and 0 bases, with 11 bases remaining between them. CDR3 residues: CASSPGTASYEQYF. CDR3 coding DNA: TGTGCCAGCAGCCCTGGGACGGCCTCCTACGAGCAGTACTTC. Full variable domain (outside the CDR3, taken from reference TRBV9 and TRBJ2-7): DSGVTQTPKHLITATGQRVTLRCSPRSGDLSVYWYQQSLDQGLQFLIQYYNGEERAKGNILERFSAQQFPDLHSELNLSSLELGDSALYFCASSPGTASYEQYFGPGTRLTVT.

This clone was counted only a few times. This chain's CDR3 is CASSPPDRGQYTEAFF. DNA of the CDR3: TGTGCCAGCTCCCCGCCGGACAGGGGGCAATACACTGAAGCTTTCTTT. The V gene is TRBV18, the J gene TRBJ1-1, with 11 bases that match TRBD1. Losses at the gene ends were 6 bases for V and 3 bases for J; bases not matched to a gene: 9. Germline CDR1 and CDR2: KGHSH and LQKENI. The CDR3 spans 16 residues.

The chain combines TRBV5-6 with TRBJ2-3, with no clear D. This CDR3 has 15 residues. Germline V lookup: CDR1 SGHDT, CDR2 YYEEEE. Trimming removed 4 bases at V and 1 base at J, with 13 bases between. This CDR3 reads CASSLGPGGTDTQYF. The CDR3 coding sequence is TGTGCCAGCAGCCTTGGGCCTGGGGGCACAGATACGCAGTATTTT.

This chain links TRBV2 with TRBJ1-6; D is perhaps TRBD1 (5 bases). V gave up 3 bases and J gave up 10 bases, with 16 bases separating them. Germline V gene sequence: CDR1 SNHLY, CDR2 FYNNEI. This CDR3 has 15 residues. DNA of the CDR3: TGTGCCAGCAGTGAGTCCGAGACAGTTACCTCACCCCTCCACTTT. It codes for CASSESETVTSPLHF.

The chain employs TRBV18 and TRBJ2-2; TRBD1 matches 7 bases. With 5 bases clipped from V and 6 bases from J, the junction kept 6 bases outside the gene matches. The CDR3 is made up of 14 amino acids. The germline gives CDR1 KGHSH, CDR2 LQKENI. This CDR3 is CASSKNDRAGELFF. In nucleotides, the CDR3 is TGTGCCAGCTCAAAGAATGACAGGGCCGGGGAGCTGTTTTTT.

The genes are TRBV27 and TRBJ2-3; D unresolved. The CDR3 loop spans 14 amino acids. The germline V gene encodes CDR1 MNHEY and CDR2 SMNVEV (reference sequence). V was shortened by 3 bases and J by 2 bases, with 9 bases between the two germline ends. This CDR3 is CASSFEANTDTQYF. Here the CDR3 DNA reads TGTGCCAGCAGTTTCGAGGCGAACACAGATACGCAGTATTTT.

V gene TRBV5-1 combines with J gene TRBJ2-5; unclear D gene. The CDR3 has 12 amino acids. The V gene lost 0 bases and the J gene lost 5 bases, with 5 bases spanning the gap. Germline V gene lookup returns CDR1 SGHRS and CDR2 YFSETQ. This CDR3 reads CASSLEFETQYF. The DNA for the CDR3 is TGCGCCAGCAGCTTGGAATTCGAGACCCAGTACTTC. Complete variable domain (other parts from reference TRBV5-1 and TRBJ2-5): KAGVTQTPRYLIKTRGQQVTLSCSPISGHRSVSWYQQTPGQGLQFLFEYFSETQRNKGNFPGRFSGRQFSNSRSEMNVSTLELGDSALYLCASSLEFETQYFGPGTRLLVL.

The rearrangement links TRBV7-2 to TRBJ1-6, with D possibly being TRBD1 (5 bases). CDR3 length: 13 amino acids. Germline V CDR1 and CDR2: SGHTA, FQGNSA. Trimming removed 5 bases from V and 10 bases from J, with 12 bases in between. As DNA, the CDR3 is TGTGCCAGCAGCCCGGACAAGTCCTCACCCCTCCACTTT. Amino acids: CASSPDKSSPLHF.

This sequence joins TRBV5-1 and TRBJ1-4, with D possibly matching TRBD1 (5 bases). Deletions cut 6 bases from V and 4 bases from J, with 10 bases between. Looked up from germline, CDR1 is SGHRS and CDR2 is YFSETQ. The CDR3 covers 13 residues. The CDR3 region has the DNA TGCGCCAGCACCGACAGCAATAATGAAAAACTGTTTTTT. Translating gives CASTDSNNEKLFF. Complete variable domain (other parts from reference TRBV5-1 and TRBJ1-4): KAGVTQTPRYLIKTRGQQVTLSCSPISGHRSVSWYQQTPGQGLQFLFEYFSETQRNKGNFPGRFSGRQFSNSRSEMNVSTLELGDSALYLCASTDSNNEKLFFGSGTQLSVL.

The CDR3: CASLRRRGSKETQYF. The CDR3 coding sequence is TGTGCCAGCCTGCGGAGGAGGGGATCAAAGGAGACCCAGTACTTC. J is TRBJ2-5 and V is TRBV2; maybe TRBD2 (6 bases). This CDR3 spans 15 amino acids. V was pared by 8 bases and J by 5 bases, with 21 bases between. CDR1 and CDR2 (germline): SNHLY, FYNNEI. Based on the CDR3 plus reference TRBV2 and TRBJ2-5, the full variable domain is EPEVTQTPSHQVTQMGQEVILRCVPISNHLYFYWYRQILGQKVEFLVSFYNNEISEKSEIFDDQFSVERPDGSNFTLKIRSTKLEDSAMYFCASLRRRGSKETQYFGPGTRLLVL.

The chain employs TRBV30 and TRBJ1-2; 7 bases agree with TRBD1. The germline V gene has CDR1 GTSNPN and CDR2 SVGIG (reference sequence). The CDR3 extends over 13 amino acids. The V segment lost 3 bases and the J segment 5 bases; nucleotides outside the gene matches: 6. CDR3 DNA sequence: TGTGCCTGGAGGGCGACAGGGAGGTATGGCTACACCTTC. Translated: CAWRATGRYGYTF.

The V and J genes are TRBV19 and TRBJ1-5; D gene unclear. Germline V gene data show CDR1 as LNHDA and CDR2 as SQIVND (reference sequence). CDR3 length equals 14 residues. Deletions cut 3 bases from V and 4 bases from J, with 10 bases between. Here the CDR3 reads CASSMEFGNQPQHF. CDR3 coding DNA: TGTGCCAGTAGTATGGAGTTCGGGAATCAGCCCCAGCATTTT. The variable domain in full, with the rest retrieved from reference TRBV19 and TRBJ1-5, is DGGITQSPKYLFRKEGQNVTLSCEQNLNHDAMYWYRQDPGQGLRLIYYSQIVNDFQKGDIAEGYSVSREKKESFPLTVTSAQKNPTAFYLCASSMEFGNQPQHFGDGTRLSIL.

The chain links TRBV5-1 to TRBJ2-7; TRBD2 is a possible D gene (6 bases). This CDR3 has 15 residues. With 3 bases removed from V and 1 base from J, the gap between germline ends came to 14 bases. Germline CDR1 reads SGHRS; CDR2 reads YFSETQ. This CDR3 is CASSWAGGGSYEQYF. In nucleotides, the CDR3 is TGCGCCAGCAGCTGGGCGGGTGGGGGGTCCTACGAGCAGTACTTC.

The rearrangement joins TRBV27 to TRBJ1-2; the D is unclear. The CDR3 totals 13 residues. The V gene's germline CDR1 is MNHEY and CDR2 SMNVEV (reference sequence). The ends were cut back, 6 bases at V and 4 bases at J, with 12 bases in the middle. DNA of the CDR3: TGTGCCAGCAGCACATCATTGACCTATGGCTACACCTTC. This codes for CASSTSLTYGYTF.

V usage is TRBV5-1 and J usage is TRBJ2-7; D remains ambiguous. V lost 0 bases to trimming and J lost 5 bases, with 9 bases between them. Germline CDR1 and CDR2: SGHRS and YFSETQ. The CDR3 runs 13 residues. CDR3 protein: CASSLGDNNEQYF. CDR3 DNA: TGCGCCAGCAGCTTGGGGGATAACAACGAGCAGTACTTC.